Each of the 21 T cell receptor beta chains below was sequenced from the same sample in a study of blood T cell repertoires in COVID-19. Profiled with immunoSEQ multiplex PCR; TCRdb holds only in-frame clones, not every one. The sample records about 48,000 clones, approximately 90% being singletons. The sample consisted of peripheral blood. These receptors were taken from a man between 65 and 85 years old with acute or convalescent COVID-19.

This clone was picked up one time. J is TRBJ2-7 and V is TRBV15; 11 positions match TRBD1. Germline CDR1 LNHNV, CDR2 YYDKDF (reference sequence). The CDR3 has 16 amino acids. V shed 3 bases and J 6 bases; nucleotides not matched to a gene: 10. In DNA form, the CDR3 reads TGTGCCACCAGCAGGGGACCTCGGACAGGGGGCAGCGAGCAGTACTTC. This gives the protein CATSRGPRTGGSEQYF.

The chain uses TRBV19 and TRBJ1-2; the match to TRBD1 covers 12 bases. J lost 4 bases, V lost 8 bases, and 17 bases had no gene match. The CDR3 spans 18 residues. Germline V gene data show CDR1 as LNHDA and CDR2 as SQIVND (reference sequence). The DNA of the CDR3 is TGTGCCAGTTTTGACCCCACCCCGGGACAGGGGGCCGGCTATGGCTACACCTTC. It yields the protein CASFDPTPGQGAGYGYTF.

J is TRBJ1-2 and V is TRBV9; TRBD1 aligns across 7 bases. This CDR3 region has 13 residues. J lost 5 bases, V lost 4 bases, and 5 bases had no gene match. Germline CDR1 and CDR2: SGDLS and YYNGEE. CDR3 protein: CASSRTGPYGYTF. The CDR3, as DNA: TGTGCCAGCAGCCGGACAGGACCATATGGCTACACCTTC.

The V call is TRBV7-2, the J call TRBJ2-3; D remains unclear. Germline V gene sequence: CDR1 SGHTA, CDR2 FQGNSA. Trimming pared 7 bases from V and 3 bases from J, leaving 8 bases between. CDR3 length: 12 residues. The CDR3 DNA is TGTGCCAGCACCCTAGTAACAGATACGCAGTATTTT. Amino acids: CASTLVTDTQYF.

V and J are TRBV9 and TRBJ2-3, with 10 bases identical to TRBD2. With V trimmed by 4 bases and J by 8 bases, 13 bases remained unmatched. CDR3 length: 16 residues. From germline, CDR1 is SGDLS and CDR2 YYNGEE. CDR3 protein: CASSFASGGAGGTQYF. In DNA, the CDR3 is TGTGCCAGCAGCTTCGCTAGCGGGGGCGCCGGGGGTACGCAGTATTTT.

This chain links TRBV6-5 with TRBJ2-7; possible D gene TRBD2, 6 bases. The germline gives CDR1 MNHEY, CDR2 SVGAGI. V was pared by 0 bases and J by 2 bases, with 11 bases between. This CDR3 has 15 residues. The CDR3 is CASSYSVGGTYEQYF. The CDR3 nucleotides are TGTGCCAGCAGTTACTCTGTGGGGGGAACCTACGAGCAGTACTTC.

This clone was seen more than once but under ten times. This chain connects TRBV11-2 to TRBJ2-5; 12 bases match TRBD2. In germline, CDR1 is SGHAT, CDR2 FQNNGV. This CDR3 region has 16 residues. J lost 5 bases, V lost 5 bases, and 9 bases had no gene match. The CDR3 DNA follows: TGTGCCAGCAGCCCCTCTAGCGGGGGGGCGGGTGAGACCCAGTACTTC. Residues: CASSPSSGGAGETQYF.

The chain is built from TRBV2 and TRBJ1-1; possible D gene TRBD1, 6 bases. Germline V gene lookup returns CDR1 SNHLY and CDR2 FYNNEI. The ends were cut back, 8 bases at V and 7 bases at J, with 14 bases in the middle. There are 12 residues in the CDR3. The CDR3 coding sequence is TGTGCCAGCCAGGGGTATGGGGTTGAAGCTTTCTTT. Amino acid sequence: CASQGYGVEAFF.

This chain uses TRBV6-5 with TRBJ2-1; TRBD1 agrees at 7 bases. The CDR3 is 13 residues long. The trim removed 10 bases at V and 5 bases at J, leaving 8 bases unmatched. Looked up from germline, CDR1 is MNHEY and CDR2 is SVGAGI. The CDR3 nucleotides are TGTGCCACCAAAAGGGGACAGAACAATGAGCAGTTCTTC. Translation gives CATKRGQNNEQFF.

This chain connects TRBV7-9 to TRBJ2-1; 7 nucleotides agree with TRBD1. The trim removed 6 bases at V and 5 bases at J, leaving 13 bases unmatched. The CDR3 has 16 amino acids. In germline, CDR1 is SEHNR, CDR2 FQNEAQ (reference sequence). The CDR3 is CASRFSGTETDNEQFF. The CDR3 coding sequence is TGTGCCAGCAGATTTTCTGGGACAGAAACCGACAATGAGCAGTTCTTC. Using reference TRBV7-9 and TRBJ2-1 for the parts outside the CDR3, the full variable domain is DTGVSQNPRHKITKRGQNVTFRCDPISEHNRLYWYRQTLGQGPEFLTYFQNEAQLEKSRLLSDRFSAERPKGSFSTLEIQRTEQGDSAMYLCASRFSGTETDNEQFFGPGTRLTVL.

This chain connects TRBV7-9 to TRBJ2-1; D uncertain. CDR1 is SEHNR and CDR2 is FQNEAQ in the germline V gene (reference sequence). V lost 5 bases, J lost 6 bases, and 5 bases lay in between. This CDR3 spans 11 amino acids. CDR3 in DNA: TGTGCCAGCAGCCAATTCAATGAGCAGTTCTTC. It codes for CASSQFNEQFF.

V usage is TRBV7-2 and J usage is TRBJ1-6, with TRBD1 identical over 7 bases. This CDR3 contains 16 residues. Germline lookup yields CDR1 SGHTA and CDR2 FQGNSA. Unmatched junction bases numbered 6, after V lost 4 bases and J lost 3 bases. In nucleotides, the CDR3 is TGTGCCAGCAGCTCTGGGACAGTACTCTATAATTCACCCCTCCACTTT. Amino acid sequence: CASSSGTVLYNSPLHF.

This chain links TRBV18 with TRBJ2-1, with 9 bases identical to TRBD1. Germline values: CDR1 KGHSH, CDR2 LQKENI. V lost 4 bases and J lost 8; bases outside the gene matches: 6. This CDR3 comprises 14 residues. The CDR3 protein is CASSLHRGLDEQFF. The DNA of the CDR3 is TGTGCCAGCTCACTCCACAGGGGGCTAGATGAGCAGTTCTTC.

The genes are TRBV6-6 and TRBJ1-1; D ambiguous. V was cut by 0 bases and J by 4 bases, with 12 bases left in between. This CDR3 is 15 amino acids long. In germline, CDR1 is MNHNY, CDR2 SVGAGI (reference sequence). CDR3 amino acids: CASSYSNAGITEAFF. The CDR3 DNA reads TGTGCCAGCAGTTACTCGAATGCCGGGATCACTGAAGCTTTCTTT.

The chain combines TRBV7-6 with TRBJ2-7; D is unresolved. V was pared by 0 bases and J by 0 bases, with 9 bases between. The CDR3 contains 15 residues. CDR1 and CDR2 from the germline V gene are SGHVS and FNYEAQ. For the CDR3, the DNA is TGTGCCAGCAGCTTAGCCGACGACACCTCCTACGAGCAGTACTTC. Its translation is CASSLADDTSYEQYF. Looking up the rest from reference TRBV7-6 and TRBJ2-7 gives the full variable domain: GAGVSQSPRYKVTKRGQDVALRCDPISGHVSLYWYRQALGQGPEFLTYFNYEAQQDKSGLPNDRFSAERPEGSISTLTIQRTEQRDSAMYRCASSLADDTSYEQYFGPGTRLTVT.

V and J are TRBV4-1 and TRBJ1-1, with D perhaps matching TRBD1 (6 bases). The CDR3 has 15 amino acids. The V gene lost 3 bases and the J gene lost 2 bases, with 13 bases spanning the gap. Germline V lookup: CDR1 MGHRA, CDR2 YSYEKL. CDR3 bases: TGCGCCAGCAGCCATGACAGGTGGGGCAACACTGAAGCTTTCTTT. This codes for CASSHDRWGNTEAFF.

There are a few counts of this clone. The V and J genes are TRBV21-1 and TRBJ1-2; the table's TRBD1 call for D was not verified on the DNA. TRBV21-1 is recorded as a pseudogene. The CDR3 covers 15 residues. CDR3 sequence: CASPTGGKTNYGYTF. The DNA of the CDR3 is TGTGCCAGCCCCACAGGGGGCAAAACGAACTATGGCTACACCTTC.

The genes are TRBV7-8 and TRBJ2-2; TRBD1 is a possible D gene (6 bases). Trimming pared 0 bases from V and 6 bases from J, leaving 20 bases between. Germline CDR1 and CDR2: SGHVS and FQNEAQ. CDR3 length equals 18 residues. CDR3 residues: CASSLAPGRGGGAGELFF. The CDR3 DNA reads as TGTGCCAGCAGCTTAGCCCCCGGCAGGGGTGGGGGTGCCGGGGAGCTGTTTTTT.

The gene calls are TRBV3-1 (or the pseudogene TRBV3-2) and TRBJ2-2; 7 bases line up with TRBD2. J lost 5 bases, V lost 1 base, and 7 bases had no gene match. The CDR3 loop spans 16 amino acids. Germline values: CDR1 LGHDT, CDR2 YNNKEL (reference sequence). The CDR3: CASSQGRRGWTGELFF. Here the CDR3 DNA reads TGTGCCAGCAGCCAAGGAAGGCGGGGGTGGACCGGGGAGCTGTTTTTT.

The rearrangement uses TRBV9 and TRBJ1-6, with D possibly being TRBD1 (5 bases). The CDR3 consists of 16 residues. V lost 4 bases and J 9 bases, leaving 20 bases between the germline ends. Germline V gives CDR1 SGDLS, CDR2 YYNGEE. The CDR3 loop is CASSPSTPGLGSPLHF. The CDR3 nucleotides are TGTGCCAGCAGCCCATCAACGCCGGGACTGGGTTCACCCCTCCACTTT.

The CDR3 nucleotides read TGTGCCAGCAGTGACCGGGGAGCTAACTATGGCTACACCTTC. Amino acids: CASSDRGANYGYTF. The chain has TRBV2 and TRBJ1-2; D uncertain. The length of the CDR3 is 14 residues. CDR1 and CDR2 from the germline V gene are SNHLY and FYNNEI. V was cut by 3 bases and J by 0 bases, with 8 bases left in between. Looking up the rest from reference TRBV2 and TRBJ1-2 gives the full variable domain: EPEVTQTPSHQVTQMGQEVILRCVPISNHLYFYWYRQILGQKVEFLVSFYNNEISEKSEIFDDQFSVERPDGSNFTLKIRSTKLEDSAMYFCASSDRGANYGYTFGSGTRLTVV.